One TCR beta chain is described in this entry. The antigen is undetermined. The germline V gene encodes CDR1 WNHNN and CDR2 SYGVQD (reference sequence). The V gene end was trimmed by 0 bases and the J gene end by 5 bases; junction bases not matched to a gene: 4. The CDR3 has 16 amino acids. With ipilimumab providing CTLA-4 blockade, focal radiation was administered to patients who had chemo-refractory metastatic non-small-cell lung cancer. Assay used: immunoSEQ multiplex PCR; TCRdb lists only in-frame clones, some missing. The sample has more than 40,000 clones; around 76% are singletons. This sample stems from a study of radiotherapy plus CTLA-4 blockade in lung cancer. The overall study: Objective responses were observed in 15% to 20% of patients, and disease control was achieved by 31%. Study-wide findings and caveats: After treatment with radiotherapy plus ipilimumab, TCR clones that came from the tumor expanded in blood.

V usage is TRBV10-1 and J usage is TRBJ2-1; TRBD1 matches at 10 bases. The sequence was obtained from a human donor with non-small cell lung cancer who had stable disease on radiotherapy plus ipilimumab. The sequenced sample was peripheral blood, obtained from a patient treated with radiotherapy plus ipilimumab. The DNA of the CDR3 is TGCGCCAGCAGTGAGTCGAGGGGACAGGGGCACAATGAGCAGTTCTTC. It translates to CASSESRGQGHNEQFF.